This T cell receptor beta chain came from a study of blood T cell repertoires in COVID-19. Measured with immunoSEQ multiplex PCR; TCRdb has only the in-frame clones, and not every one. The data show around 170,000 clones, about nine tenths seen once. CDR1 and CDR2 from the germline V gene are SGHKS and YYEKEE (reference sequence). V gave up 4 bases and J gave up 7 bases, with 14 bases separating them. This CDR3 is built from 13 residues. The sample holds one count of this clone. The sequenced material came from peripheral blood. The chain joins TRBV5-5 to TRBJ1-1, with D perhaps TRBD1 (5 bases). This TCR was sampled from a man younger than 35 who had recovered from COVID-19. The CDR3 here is CASSRTITGEAFF. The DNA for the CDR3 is TGTGCCAGCAGCCGTACCATTACAGGTGAAGCTTTCTTT.